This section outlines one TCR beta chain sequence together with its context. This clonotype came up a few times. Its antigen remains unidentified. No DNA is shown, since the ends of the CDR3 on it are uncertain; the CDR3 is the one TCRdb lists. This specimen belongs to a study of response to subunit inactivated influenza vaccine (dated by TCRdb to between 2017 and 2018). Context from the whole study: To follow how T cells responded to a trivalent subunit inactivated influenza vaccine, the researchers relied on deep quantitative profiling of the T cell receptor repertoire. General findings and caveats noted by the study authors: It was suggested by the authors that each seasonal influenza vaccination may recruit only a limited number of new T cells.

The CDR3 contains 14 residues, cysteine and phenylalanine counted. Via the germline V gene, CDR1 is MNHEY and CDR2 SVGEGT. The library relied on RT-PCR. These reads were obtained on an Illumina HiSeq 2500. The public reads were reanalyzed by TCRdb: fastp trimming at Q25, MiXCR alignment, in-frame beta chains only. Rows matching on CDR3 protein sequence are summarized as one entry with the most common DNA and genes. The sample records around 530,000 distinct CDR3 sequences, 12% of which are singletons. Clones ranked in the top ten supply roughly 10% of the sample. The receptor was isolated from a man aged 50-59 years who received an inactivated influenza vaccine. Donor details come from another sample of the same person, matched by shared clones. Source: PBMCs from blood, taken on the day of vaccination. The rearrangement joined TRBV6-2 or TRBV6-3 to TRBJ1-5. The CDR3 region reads CASSSSVTFRPQHF.